This T cell receptor beta chain was captured in a study of T cell repertoires in cytomegalovirus infection. General study results and limits: Individuals carrying CMV plus the relevant HLA were identified by cumulative frequency of public TCR beta families. It was HLA-C-restricted CMV-specific TCR beta clonotypes that dominated the response ex vivo.

TCRdb ran MiXCR on the reads and lists one entry per CDR3 protein. Of approximately 990,000 distinct CDR3 sequences in the sample, 31% were seen once. With 2 bases removed from V and 4 bases from J, the gap between germline ends came to 6 bases. The CDR3 spans 14 residues. From germline, CDR1 is MNHNY and CDR2 SVGAGI (reference sequence). This clonotype occurred a few times. Its specificity is unknown. This material consisted of cultured CD8+ T cells from PBMCs, taken from culture after CMV antigen stimulation. This chain links TRBV6-6 with TRBJ1-6; D gene uncertain. This receptor was taken from a human donor in good health (CMV status not recorded). Some clones in this sample may be carry-over from other donors' samples. The CDR3 protein is CASSYRRYNSPLHF. Written as DNA, the CDR3 is TGTGCCAGCAGTTACCGACGGTATAATTCACCCCTCCACTTT.